Below, one T cell receptor beta chain is given with its context. In the original workflow: Scientists estimated how many nucleated cells there were by amplifying reference gene primers. The assay was immunoSEQ multiplex PCR, and TCRdb's table has in-frame clones only and misses some. V and J calls and clone size are those listed in that table; D and trimming were worked out from the DNA. The sample has over 45,000 clones; roughly 83% are singletons. This entry belongs to a study of blood T cell repertoires in COVID-19. Study-wide background: Sites in the United States, Italy and Spain provided acute and convalescent COVID-19 samples.

Germline-derived CDR1 and CDR2 are LGHDT and YNNKEL (reference sequence). CDR3 length equals 15 residues. The V and J ends lost 3 bases and 5 bases, in that order; junction bases with no gene match: 7. Sequenced input: peripheral blood. The V gene is TRBV3-1 (or the pseudogene TRBV3-2), the J gene TRBJ1-2; TRBD1 aligns across 9 bases. The clonotype was recovered from an older man with acute or convalescent COVID-19. DNA of the CDR3: TGTGCCAGCAGCCAGGGGGCGGGGACAGGGTATGGCTACACCTTC. Its translation: CASSQGAGTGYGYTF.